Listed below are T cell receptor beta chains from one sample, sequenced in a study of Ad26.COV2.S vaccination and SARS-CoV-2 variants. The repertoire was sequenced with immunoSEQ multiplex PCR; TCRdb's copy has only in-frame clones and lacks some. The table shows hundreds of thousands of clones, with 75% to 95% occurring only once. Sequencing used peripheral blood, obtained in a trial of Ad26.COV2.S vaccine versus placebo. The receptors shown here come from a person aged 18-65 years who received the Ad26.COV2.S COVID-19 vaccine or a placebo. Each CDR3 is given with its conserved first and last residue. D genes are given only for firm matches. The listing skips clone size in some rows; elsewhere it reads once, few, many or a size class.

d_call	v_call	j_call	clone_size	cdr3_aa	cdr3_nt
TRBD1	TRBV23-1	TRBJ2-3	.	CASPNHRGSTDTQYF	TGCGCCAGCCCGAACCACAGGGGAAGCACAGATACGCAGTATTTT
.	TRBV15	TRBJ2-1	.	CATSRAGHEQFF	TGTGCCACCAGCAGAGCCGGGCATGAGCAGTTCTTC
TRBD1	TRBV28	TRBJ2-2	.	CASSSTGERTGELFF	TGTGCCAGCAGTTCGACAGGGGAGAGGACCGGGGAGCTGTTTTTT
.	TRBV5-4	TRBJ2-1	.	CASANLRDEQFF	TGTGCCAGCGCCAACCTTCGGGATGAGCAGTTCTTC
TRBD1	TRBV19	TRBJ1-2	.	CASLDGDRGDYGYTF	TGTGCCAGCCTCGACGGGGACAGGGGAGATTATGGCTACACCTTC
.	TRBV6-6	TRBJ2-3	once	CASSLGSPGHYTDTQYF	TGTGCCAGCAGTCTCGGGTCCCCCGGACACTACACAGATACGCAGTATTTT
TRBD1	TRBV14	TRBJ2-5	.	CASSRGTGTVTFQETQYF	TGTGCCAGCAGCCGGGGGACAGGGACCGTTACCTTCCAAGAGACCCAGTACTTC
TRBD1	TRBV6-6	TRBJ2-1	.	CASSQNDQQTGPFF	TGTGCCAGCAGTCAGAACGACCAGCAGACAGGGCCGTTCTTC
.	TRBV27	TRBJ2-7	few	CASSLSKGGREQYF	TGTGCCAGCAGTTTATCGAAAGGGGGACGCGAGCAGTACTTC
TRBD2	TRBV6-6	TRBJ2-7	.	CASSPGTSGSWEQYF	TGTGCCAGCAGCCCTGGGACTAGCGGGTCTTGGGAGCAGTACTTC
.	TRBV6-5	TRBJ2-2	.	CASSYGGSTGELFF	TGTGCCAGCAGTTACGGGGGAAGCACCGGGGAGCTGTTTTTT
.	TRBV24-1	TRBJ1-3	once	CATSDRVRLRNTIYF	TGTGCCACCAGTGACAGGGTACGACTTAGAAACACCATATATTTT
TRBD1	TRBV2	TRBJ1-1	.	CASNAGTGFAEAFF	TGTGCCAGCAACGCCGGGACAGGATTTGCTGAAGCTTTCTTT
.	TRBV14	TRBJ1-1	.	CASSQQEVGTTEAFF	TGTGCCAGCAGCCAACAGGAGGTAGGGACCACTGAAGCTTTCTTT
.	TRBV28	TRBJ1-2	.	CASSSRRFAAGGYTF	TGTGCCAGCAGTTCCCGACGTTTCGCCGCGGGCGGCTACACCTTC
.	TRBV3-1/TRBV3-2	TRBJ2-1	.	CASSLSLTKFF	TGTGCCAGCAGCCTGAGTCTCACCAAGTTCTTC
TRBD1	TRBV3-1/TRBV3-2	TRBJ1-6	.	CASSQWDSNSPLHF	TGTGCCAGCAGCCAATGGGACAGTAATTCACCCCTCCACTTT
TRBD1	TRBV18	TRBJ2-1	.	CASSRRQGPLEEQFF	TGTGCCAGCTCACGTAGACAGGGACCACTTGAAGAGCAGTTCTTC
TRBD1	TRBV20-1	TRBJ1-1	.	CSASKTGGADTEAFF	TGCAGTGCTAGTAAGACAGGGGGCGCGGACACTGAAGCTTTCTTT
.	TRBV3-1/TRBV3-2	TRBJ1-1	.	CASSQARGEGTEAFF	TGTGCCAGCAGCCAAGCCCGAGGGGAGGGCACTGAAGCTTTCTTT
TRBD1	TRBV6-2/TRBV6-3	TRBJ1-1	.	CASSYLGTGGGTEAFF	TGTGCCAGCAGTTACCTTGGGACAGGGGGGGGCACTGAAGCTTTCTTT
TRBD1	TRBV6-5	TRBJ2-7	.	CASNRQGSYEQYF	TGTGCCAGCAACCGACAGGGGTCCTACGAGCAGTACTTC
.	TRBV6-6	TRBJ2-5	.	CASSYSGSIQETQYF	TGTGCCAGCAGTTACTCGGGCTCAATCCAAGAGACCCAGTACTTC
TRBD2	TRBV7-9	TRBJ2-3	.	CASSFPSWASGRRDTQYF	TGTGCCAGCAGCTTCCCCAGCTGGGCTAGCGGGAGGCGGGATACGCAGTATTTT